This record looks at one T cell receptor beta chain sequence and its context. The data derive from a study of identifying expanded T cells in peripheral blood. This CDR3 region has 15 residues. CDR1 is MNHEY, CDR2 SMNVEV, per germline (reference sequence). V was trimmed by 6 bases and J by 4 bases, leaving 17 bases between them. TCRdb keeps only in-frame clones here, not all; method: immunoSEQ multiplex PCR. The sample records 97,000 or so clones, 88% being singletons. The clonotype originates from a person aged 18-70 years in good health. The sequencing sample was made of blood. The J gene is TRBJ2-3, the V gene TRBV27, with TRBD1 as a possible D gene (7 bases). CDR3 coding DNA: TGTGCCAGCAGGGAGGGACAGACCCCTCCAGATACGCAGTATTTT. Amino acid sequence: CASREGQTPPDTQYF.